This T cell receptor (beta chain) was sequenced during a study of cytomegalovirus exposure and HLA in healthy donors. Study-wide background: The study's early data release held about 80 million unique TCRs from HLA-typed donors.

Trimming at V came to 6 bases and at J to 4 bases, leaving 9 bases not matched to a gene. Germline CDR1 and CDR2: MNHEY and SVGAGI. The CDR3 covers 15 residues. PCR employed 60 Vbeta and 13 Jbeta primers. TCRdb keeps only in-frame clones here, not all; method: immunoSEQ multiplex PCR. The sample data list around 140,000 clones. Material: PBMCs. The clonotype originates from a woman aged 40-49 years in good health and CMV-seronegative. J is TRBJ2-1 and V is TRBV6-5, with 7 bases fitting TRBD1. The CDR3 region is CASRPTGDTYNEQFF. The CDR3 nucleotides are TGTGCCAGCAGACCCACAGGGGACACTTACAATGAGCAGTTCTTC.